This T cell receptor (beta chain) was recorded in a study of glioma-infiltrating T cells. This clonotype was counted many times. Its antigen is currently unknown. V was shortened by 0 bases and J by 4 bases, with 18 bases between the two germline ends. Germline-derived CDR1 and CDR2 are DFQATT and SNEGSKA (reference sequence). This CDR3 comprises 17 residues. The iRepertoire nested amplicon-rescue multiplex PCR amplified TCR alpha and beta CDR3s from RNA. TCRdb redid the calling of the multiplex PCR reads with MiXCR, one entry per CDR3 protein. Here the sample spans around 190,000 distinct CDR3 sequences, about 31% being singletons. Study conclusions and caveats: Above-expected tissue-blood divergence occurred in all gliomas, most in low-grade ones.

Input material: glioma tissue, nonneoplastic brain tissue, or PBMCs (not recorded which). The chain employs TRBV20-1 and TRBJ1-4, with D possibly matching TRBD1 (5 bases). The receptor was isolated from a human donor with low-grade glioma or glioblastoma, undergoing nonglioma brain surgery, or in good health (not recorded which). The CDR3 loop reads CSARDRGALSLNEKLFF. The CDR3 coding sequence is TGCAGTGCTAGAGATCGAGGGGCGCTTTCTCTTAATGAAAAACTGTTTTTT.